The source of this TCR beta chain is a study of control samples from healthy donors and cancer patients. Trimming cost V 4 bases and J 0 bases, with 13 bases left between them. CDR3 length equals 16 residues. Germline CDR1 LNHDA, CDR2 SQIVND (reference sequence). Sequencing was performed with immunoSEQ multiplex PCR; in TCRdb, only in-frame clones are kept and a portion is missing. The sample yields some 150,000 clones, over 85% seen once. The source of this sequence is a woman aged 55-70 years in good health. The V call is TRBV19, the J call TRBJ1-5, with D possibly being TRBD1 (5 bases). The sequencing sample was made of blood. CDR3 DNA: TGTGCCAGTAGTAACAGAGGGGATCATAGCAATCAGCCCCAGCATTTT. This gives the protein CASSNRGDHSNQPQHF.